This T cell receptor beta chain was sequenced in a study of beta chain features in type 1 diabetes (dated by TCRdb to the late 2010s). Background on the whole study: Mean age, gender distribution, total cell number and subset yield did not differ between patients and healthy donors. A total of 90 million to 120 million sorted cells were examined across all samples, and a strong correlation was observed between cell number per subset and RNA yield. In the study, recently diagnosed type 1 diabetes patients and matched healthy donors were compared on the TCRB repertoires of their sorted circulating CD4+ T cell subsets. Regulatory and stem cell-like memory subsets were isolated from only 8 patients and roughly 8 healthy donors, whereas naive and central memory subsets came from all 28 donors. General findings and caveats noted by the study authors: Shorter templates might have been favored by PCR, but patient and control samples were amplified and corrected together, so both groups would have been affected equally by any skew. Patients with type 1 diabetes made fewer insertions and deleted more nucleotides at VDJ recombination sites, implying thymic rearrangement abnormalities. Because cDNA was sequenced instead of genomic DNA, highly expressing activated cells could be over-represented, though the groups showed no difference in activation or CD3 levels. In all four CD4+ subsets, TCRB CDR3 length was moderately but significantly shorter in type 1 diabetes patients. Only small numbers of individuals were included in the HLA sub-analyses, which left unresolved whether HLA type had any influence on TCRB rearrangement. Naive, central memory and regulatory TCRB repertoires appeared to be more similar among patients than among healthy donors.

Counted from cysteine to phenylalanine, this CDR3 has 15 amino acids. Just the 45-base CDR3 DNA is kept, in frame starting at base 1. At the junction V is shortened by 3 bases and J by 0 bases, with 13 bases in between. CDR1 and CDR2 are read off the germline V gene (reference sequence) as GTSNPN and SVGIG. Each donor gave one peripheral blood draw, approximately 120 mL on average, collected into heparinised tubes. Naive, central memory, regulatory and stem cell-like memory CD4+ T cells were sorted on a BD FACSAria II using a panel including CD45RO, CCR7, CD25, CD127, CD95 and CD27. Every sorted population had a purity above 95%. PBMCs were separated immediately by Lymphoprep density gradient centrifugation and were stained directly, without being cultured. So that batch effects would be minimized, each experiment stained and sorted samples in pairs, pairing one healthy donor with one patient. The entire amount of isolated RNA was reverse transcribed using the High Capacity cDNA Reverse Transcription Kit, so the sequenced TCRB transcripts were expressed ones. Deep immunoSEQ sequencing was performed on naive, central memory and regulatory T cell samples, with an average of roughly 3.5 million total reads per sample. After sorted cells were lysed in RLT buffer, RNA was extracted with DNase-treated RNeasy Micro or Mini kits, with the choice depending on cell number. Each cell subset was processed on its own to prevent cross-contamination, while patient and healthy donor samples were processed together. Using the immunoSEQ multiplex PCR, TCRB sequences were amplified from cDNA into 87-bp fragments spanning the CDR3 region. Sequencing of the amplicons was performed on the Illumina HiSeq platform. Processing in the source paper ran as follows. Synthetic template baselines were used to correct PCR bias computationally, reads within Hamming distance 2 were collapsed, and singletons that could not be merged were discarded. Reads were aligned against IMGT to assign V, D and J genes, CDR3 length and insertions or deletions at six rearrangement sites. Within each subset, clonotype counts were normalized to sorted cell number, and only after that were true diversity and Gini coefficients computed with the tcR R package. The overlap coefficient, calculated on TCRB nucleotide sequences, was used to measure repertoire sharing. As a proxy for the pre-selection repertoire, out-of-frame TCRB sequences from naive cells were analyzed. In TCRdb, the immuneACCESS table is reduced to in-frame sequences with V and J assigned. These tables do not hold every clone; where another copy was compared, an unresolved V gene accounts for under half, and the others remain unexplained. V, J and clone size were drawn from that table, and D and trimming were deduced from the DNA. For this sample there are about 710,000 clones; over 11% appear just once. Of the sample, roughly 0.04% is held by the ten largest clones.

A remark on this clone: Its antigen is still unknown. Nothing much larger sits one base from this clone, and base qualities are not available.

The sequence was obtained from a man younger than 35 with type 1 diabetes. The sequenced sample consisted of naive CD4+ T cells from blood. According to the study, the label for this sample's cell subset or site signals: true naive CD4+ T cells. The rearrangement joined TRBV30 to TRBJ2-3; matching of 6 bases hints at TRBD1 as the D gene. CDR3 loop: CAWSLGTRSTDTQYF. The nucleotide sequence reads as follows: TGTGCCTGGAGCTTAGGGACACGGAGCACAGATACGCAGTATTTT.